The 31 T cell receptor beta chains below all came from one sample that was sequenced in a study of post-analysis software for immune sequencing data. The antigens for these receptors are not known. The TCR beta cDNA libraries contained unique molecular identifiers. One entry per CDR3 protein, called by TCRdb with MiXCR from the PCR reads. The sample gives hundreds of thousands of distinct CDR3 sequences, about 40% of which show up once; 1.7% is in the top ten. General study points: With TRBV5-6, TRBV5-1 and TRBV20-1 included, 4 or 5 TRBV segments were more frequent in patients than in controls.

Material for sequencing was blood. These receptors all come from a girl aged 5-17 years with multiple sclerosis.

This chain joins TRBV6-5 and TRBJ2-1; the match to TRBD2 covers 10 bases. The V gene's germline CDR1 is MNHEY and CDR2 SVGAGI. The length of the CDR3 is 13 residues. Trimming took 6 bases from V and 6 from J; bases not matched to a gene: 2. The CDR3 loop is CASRTSGANEQFF. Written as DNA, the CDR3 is TGTGCCAGCAGAACTAGCGGGGCCAATGAGCAGTTCTTC.

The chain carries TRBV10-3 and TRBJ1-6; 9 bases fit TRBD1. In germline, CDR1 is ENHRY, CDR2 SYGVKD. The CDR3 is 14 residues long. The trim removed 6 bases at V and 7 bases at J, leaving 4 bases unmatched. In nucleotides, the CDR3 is TGTGCCATCAGAGGGACAGGGAGGAATTCACCCCTCCACTTT. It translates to CAIRGTGRNSPLHF.

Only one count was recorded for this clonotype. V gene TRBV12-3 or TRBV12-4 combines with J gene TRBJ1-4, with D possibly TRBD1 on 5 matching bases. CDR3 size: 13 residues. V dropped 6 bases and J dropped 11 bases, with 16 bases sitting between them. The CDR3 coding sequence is TGTGCCAGCAGCACCGGGACCGTGGAGAAACTGTTTTTT. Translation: CASSTGTVEKLFF.

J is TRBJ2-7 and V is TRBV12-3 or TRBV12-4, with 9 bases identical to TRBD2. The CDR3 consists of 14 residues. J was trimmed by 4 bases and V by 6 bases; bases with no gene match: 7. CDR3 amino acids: CASSALAGTYEQYF. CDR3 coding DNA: TGTGCCAGCAGCGCCCTAGCGGGAACGTACGAGCAGTACTTC.

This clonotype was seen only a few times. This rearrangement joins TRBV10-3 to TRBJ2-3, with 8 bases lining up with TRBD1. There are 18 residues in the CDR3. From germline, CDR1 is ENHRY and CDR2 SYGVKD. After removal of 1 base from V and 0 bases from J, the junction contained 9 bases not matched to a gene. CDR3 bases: TGTGCCATCAGTGAGTTCTACCCCGGGACAGGTAGCACAGATACGCAGTATTTT. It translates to CAISEFYPGTGSTDTQYF.

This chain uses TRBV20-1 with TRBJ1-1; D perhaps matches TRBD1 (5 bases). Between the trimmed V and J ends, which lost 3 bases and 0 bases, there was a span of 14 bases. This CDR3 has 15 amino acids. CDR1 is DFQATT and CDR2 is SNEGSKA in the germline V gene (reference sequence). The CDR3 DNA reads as TGCAGTGCTAGGGTGCTTGGGGGACTGAACACTGAAGCTTTCTTT. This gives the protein CSARVLGGLNTEAFF.

Here the CDR3 DNA reads TGTGCCAGCAGCTCCATTAAGGGACGGTCCTCCTACGAGCAGTACTTC. The encoded protein is CASSSIKGRSSYEQYF. This chain joins TRBV11-2 and TRBJ2-7, with D perhaps TRBD1 or TRBD2 (5 bases each). Germline CDR1 SGHAT, CDR2 FQNNGV. The CDR3 runs to 16 residues. V gave up 4 bases and J gave up 0 bases, with 16 bases separating them.

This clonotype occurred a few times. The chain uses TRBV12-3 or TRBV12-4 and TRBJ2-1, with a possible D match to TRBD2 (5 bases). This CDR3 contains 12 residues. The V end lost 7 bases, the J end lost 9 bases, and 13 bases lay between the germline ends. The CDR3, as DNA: TGTGCCAGCACGCATCCTACTAGTGAGCAGTTCTTC. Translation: CASTHPTSEQFF.

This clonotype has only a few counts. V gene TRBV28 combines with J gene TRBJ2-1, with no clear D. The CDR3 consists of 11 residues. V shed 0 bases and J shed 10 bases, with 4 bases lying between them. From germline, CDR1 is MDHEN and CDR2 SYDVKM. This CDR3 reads CASSLWKEQFF. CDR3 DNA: TGTGCCAGCAGTTTATGGAAGGAGCAGTTCTTC. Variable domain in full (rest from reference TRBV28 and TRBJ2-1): DVKVTQSSRYLVKRTGEKVFLECVQDMDHENMFWYRQDPGLGLRLIYFSYDVKMKEKGDIPEGYSVSREKKERFSLILESASTNQTSMYLCASSLWKEQFFGPGTRLTVL.

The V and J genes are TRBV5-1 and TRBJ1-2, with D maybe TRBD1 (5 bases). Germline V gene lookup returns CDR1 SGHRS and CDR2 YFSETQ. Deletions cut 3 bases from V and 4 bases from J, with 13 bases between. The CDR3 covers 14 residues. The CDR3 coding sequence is TGCGCCAGCAGCTCCCGGTGGGGGAGCTATGGCTACACCTTC. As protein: CASSSRWGSYGYTF.

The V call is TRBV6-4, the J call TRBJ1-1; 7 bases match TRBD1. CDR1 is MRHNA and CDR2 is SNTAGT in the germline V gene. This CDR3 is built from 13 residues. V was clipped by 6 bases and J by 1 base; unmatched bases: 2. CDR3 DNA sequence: TGTGCCAGCAGAAGACAGGGGAACACTGAAGCTTTCTTT. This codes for CASRRQGNTEAFF.

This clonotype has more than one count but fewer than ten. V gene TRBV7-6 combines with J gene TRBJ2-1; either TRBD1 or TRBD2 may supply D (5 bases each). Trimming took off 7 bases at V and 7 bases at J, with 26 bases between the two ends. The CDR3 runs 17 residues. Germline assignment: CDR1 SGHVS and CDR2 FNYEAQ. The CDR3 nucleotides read TGTGCCAGCACCCGAGGGGTGGGAACCCCCTCTGGGAATGAGCAGTTCTTC. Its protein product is CASTRGVGTPSGNEQFF.

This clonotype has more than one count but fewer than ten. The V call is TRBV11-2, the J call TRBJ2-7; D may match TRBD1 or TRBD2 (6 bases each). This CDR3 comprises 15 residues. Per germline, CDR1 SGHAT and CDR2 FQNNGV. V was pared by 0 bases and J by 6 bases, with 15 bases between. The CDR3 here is CASSLDTGRGGEQYF. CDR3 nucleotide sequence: TGTGCCAGCAGCTTAGATACGGGCAGGGGAGGCGAGCAGTACTTC.

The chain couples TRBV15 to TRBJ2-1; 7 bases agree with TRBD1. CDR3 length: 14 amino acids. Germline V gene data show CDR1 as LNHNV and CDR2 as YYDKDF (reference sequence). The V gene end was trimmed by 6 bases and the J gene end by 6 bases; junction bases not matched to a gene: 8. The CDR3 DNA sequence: TGTGCCACCAGAGAGGGGAACAGGGGCAATGAGCAGTTCTTC. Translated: CATREGNRGNEQFF.

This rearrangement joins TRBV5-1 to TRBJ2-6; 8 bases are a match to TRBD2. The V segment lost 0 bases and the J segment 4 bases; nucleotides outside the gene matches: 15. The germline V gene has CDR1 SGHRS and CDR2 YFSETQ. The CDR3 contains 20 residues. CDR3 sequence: CASSLALAGTLSGGANVLTF. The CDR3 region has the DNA TGCGCCAGCAGCTTGGCCCTAGCGGGCACCCTCTCAGGAGGGGCCAACGTCCTGACTTTC.

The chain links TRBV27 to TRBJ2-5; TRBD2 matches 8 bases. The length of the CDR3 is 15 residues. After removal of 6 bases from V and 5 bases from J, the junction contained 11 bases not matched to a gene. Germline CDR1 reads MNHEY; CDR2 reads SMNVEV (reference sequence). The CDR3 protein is CASSSPGGLEETQYF. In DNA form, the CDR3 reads TGTGCCAGCAGCTCACCGGGGGGGCTGGAGGAGACCCAGTACTTC.

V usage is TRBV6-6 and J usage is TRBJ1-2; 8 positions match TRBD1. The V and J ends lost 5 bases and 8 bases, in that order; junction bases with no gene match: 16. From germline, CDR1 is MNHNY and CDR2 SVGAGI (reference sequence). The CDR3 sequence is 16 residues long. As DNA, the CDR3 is TGTGCCAGCAGTACTCGACAGGGGCGTTCGGTGTTAGGCTACACCTTC. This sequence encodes CASSTRQGRSVLGYTF.

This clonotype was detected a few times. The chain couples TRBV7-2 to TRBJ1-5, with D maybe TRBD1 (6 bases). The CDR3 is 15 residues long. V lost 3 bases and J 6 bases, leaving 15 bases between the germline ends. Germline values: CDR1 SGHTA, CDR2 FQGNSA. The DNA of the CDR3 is TGTGCCAGCAGCTTCTATAGCAGGGGAACTCAGCCCCAGCATTTT. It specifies CASSFYSRGTQPQHF.

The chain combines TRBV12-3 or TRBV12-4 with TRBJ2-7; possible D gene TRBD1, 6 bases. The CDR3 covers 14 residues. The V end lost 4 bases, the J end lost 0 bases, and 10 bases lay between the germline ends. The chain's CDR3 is CASSWDINSYEQYF. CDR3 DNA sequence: TGTGCCAGCAGTTGGGACATCAACTCCTACGAGCAGTACTTC.

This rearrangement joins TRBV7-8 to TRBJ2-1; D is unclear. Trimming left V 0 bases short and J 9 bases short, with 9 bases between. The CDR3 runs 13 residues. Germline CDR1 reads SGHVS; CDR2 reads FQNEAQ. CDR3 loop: CASSLALEPEQFF. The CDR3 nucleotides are TGTGCCAGCAGCTTAGCTCTAGAGCCTGAGCAGTTCTTC.

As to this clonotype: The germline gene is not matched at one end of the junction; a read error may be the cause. CDR3 bases: TGTACCAGCAGCCCTAGCGGGGGGTCCGATACGCAGTATTTT. This sequence encodes CTSSPSGGSDTQYF. This sequence joins TRBV5-5 and TRBJ2-3; TRBD2 aligns across 11 bases. Germline assignment: CDR1 SGHKS and CDR2 YYEKEE (reference sequence). The CDR3 totals 14 residues.

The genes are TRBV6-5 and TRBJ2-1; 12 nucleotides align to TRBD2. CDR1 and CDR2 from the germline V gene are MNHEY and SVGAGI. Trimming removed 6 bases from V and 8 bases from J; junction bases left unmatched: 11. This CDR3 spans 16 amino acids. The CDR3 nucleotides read TGTGCCAGCAGGTCTGAGACTAGCGGGAGTATCCATGAGCAGTTCTTC. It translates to CASRSETSGSIHEQFF.

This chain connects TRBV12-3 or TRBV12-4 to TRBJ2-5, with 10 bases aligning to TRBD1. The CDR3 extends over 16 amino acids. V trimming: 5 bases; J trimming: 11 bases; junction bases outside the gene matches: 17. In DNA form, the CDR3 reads TGTGCCAGCAGTCGGACAGGGGGGCGGATGGCGCAAGGGCAGTACTTC. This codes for CASSRTGGRMAQGQYF.

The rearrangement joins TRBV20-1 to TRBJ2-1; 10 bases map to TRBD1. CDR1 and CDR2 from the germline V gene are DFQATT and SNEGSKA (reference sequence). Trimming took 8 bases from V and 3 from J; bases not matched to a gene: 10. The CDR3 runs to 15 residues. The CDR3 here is CSTLGTGAFYNEQFF. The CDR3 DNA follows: TGCAGTACTCTTGGGACAGGGGCCTTCTACAATGAGCAGTTCTTC.

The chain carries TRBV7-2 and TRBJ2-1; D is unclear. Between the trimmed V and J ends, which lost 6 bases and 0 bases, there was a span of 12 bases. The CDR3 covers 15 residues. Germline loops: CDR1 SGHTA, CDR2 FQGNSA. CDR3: CASSPDHVSYNEQFF. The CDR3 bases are TGTGCCAGCAGTCCCGACCACGTCTCCTACAATGAGCAGTTCTTC.

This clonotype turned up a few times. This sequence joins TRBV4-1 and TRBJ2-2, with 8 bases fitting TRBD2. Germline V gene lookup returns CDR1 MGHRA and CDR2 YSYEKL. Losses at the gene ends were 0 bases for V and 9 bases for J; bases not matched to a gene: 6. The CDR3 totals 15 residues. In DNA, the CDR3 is TGCGCCAGCAGCCAAGATATAACTAGCGGAAGGGAGCTGTTTTTT. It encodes CASSQDITSGRELFF.

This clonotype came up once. CDR3: CASSKPGTDTQYF. In DNA, the CDR3 is TGTGCCAGCAGCAAGCCCGGGACAGATACGCAGTATTTT. The chain links TRBV7-9 to TRBJ2-3; D is ambiguous. V lost 5 bases, J lost 3 bases, and 9 bases lay in between. The germline CDR1 and CDR2 sequences are SEHNR and FQNEAQ (reference sequence). The CDR3 has 13 amino acids.

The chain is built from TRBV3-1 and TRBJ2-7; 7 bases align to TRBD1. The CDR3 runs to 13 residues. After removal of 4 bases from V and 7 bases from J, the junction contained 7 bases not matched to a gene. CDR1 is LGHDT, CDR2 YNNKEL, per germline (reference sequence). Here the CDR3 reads CASSLGTALEQYF. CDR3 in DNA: TGTGCCAGCAGCCTTGGGACAGCCTTAGAGCAGTACTTC.

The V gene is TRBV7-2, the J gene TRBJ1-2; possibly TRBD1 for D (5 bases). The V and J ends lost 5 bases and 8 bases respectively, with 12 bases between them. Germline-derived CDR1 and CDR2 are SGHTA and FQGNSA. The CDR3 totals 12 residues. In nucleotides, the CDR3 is TGTGCCAGCAGCCCCAGACAGTCCGGCTACACCTTC. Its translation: CASSPRQSGYTF.

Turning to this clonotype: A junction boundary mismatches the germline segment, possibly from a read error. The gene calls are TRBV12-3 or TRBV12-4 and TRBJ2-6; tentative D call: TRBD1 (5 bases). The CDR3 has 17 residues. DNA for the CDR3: TGTGCGACGTCCCAGGACAAGTTTTTTTCTGGGGCCAACGCCCTGACTTTC. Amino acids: CATSQDKFFSGANALTF.

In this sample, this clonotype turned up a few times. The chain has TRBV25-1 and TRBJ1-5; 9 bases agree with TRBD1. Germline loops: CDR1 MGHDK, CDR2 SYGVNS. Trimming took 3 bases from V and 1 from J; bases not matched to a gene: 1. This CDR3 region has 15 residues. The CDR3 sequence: CASSDGTGSNQPQHF. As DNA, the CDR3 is TGTGCCAGCAGTGATGGGACAGGGAGCAATCAGCCCCAGCATTTT.